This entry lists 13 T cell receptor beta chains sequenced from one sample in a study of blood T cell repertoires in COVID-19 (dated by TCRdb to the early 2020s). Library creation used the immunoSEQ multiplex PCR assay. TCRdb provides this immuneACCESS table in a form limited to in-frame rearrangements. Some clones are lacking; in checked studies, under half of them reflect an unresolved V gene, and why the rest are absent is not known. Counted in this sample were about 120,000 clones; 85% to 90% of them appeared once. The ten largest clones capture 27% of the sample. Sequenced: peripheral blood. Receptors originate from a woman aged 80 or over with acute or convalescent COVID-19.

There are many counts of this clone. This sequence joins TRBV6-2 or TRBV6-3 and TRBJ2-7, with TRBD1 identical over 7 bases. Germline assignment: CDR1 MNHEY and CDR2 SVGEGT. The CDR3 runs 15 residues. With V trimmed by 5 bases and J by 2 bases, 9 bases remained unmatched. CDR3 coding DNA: TGTGCCAGCAGTCAGTACGGACAGGTCCCCTACGAGCAGTACGTC. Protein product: CASSQYGQVPYEQYV.

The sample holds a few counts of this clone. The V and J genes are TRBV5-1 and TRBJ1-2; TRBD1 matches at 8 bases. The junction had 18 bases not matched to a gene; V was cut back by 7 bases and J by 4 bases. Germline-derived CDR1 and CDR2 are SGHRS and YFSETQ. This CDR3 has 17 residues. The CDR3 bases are TGCGCCAGCCGCATACAGCCCGGACAGGGAGGTGGCTATGGCTACACCTTC. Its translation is CASRIQPGQGGGYGYTF.

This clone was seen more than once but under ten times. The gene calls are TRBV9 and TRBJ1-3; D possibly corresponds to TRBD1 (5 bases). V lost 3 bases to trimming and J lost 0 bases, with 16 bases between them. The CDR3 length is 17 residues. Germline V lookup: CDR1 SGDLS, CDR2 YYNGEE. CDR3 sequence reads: CASSANRRDRSGNTIYF. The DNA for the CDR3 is TGTGCCAGCAGCGCCAACAGGAGGGATCGCTCTGGAAACACCATATATTTT.

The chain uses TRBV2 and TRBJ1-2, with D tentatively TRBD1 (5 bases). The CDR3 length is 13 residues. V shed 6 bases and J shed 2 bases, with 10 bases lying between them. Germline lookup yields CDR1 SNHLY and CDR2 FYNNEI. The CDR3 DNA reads TGTGCCAGCAGAGATTCAGGGAACTATGGCTACACCTTC. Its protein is CASRDSGNYGYTF. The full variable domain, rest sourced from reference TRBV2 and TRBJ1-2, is EPEVTQTPSHQVTQMGQEVILRCVPISNHLYFYWYRQILGQKVEFLVSFYNNEISEKSEIFDDQFSVERPDGSNFTLKIRSTKLEDSAMYFCASRDSGNYGYTFGSGTRLTVV.

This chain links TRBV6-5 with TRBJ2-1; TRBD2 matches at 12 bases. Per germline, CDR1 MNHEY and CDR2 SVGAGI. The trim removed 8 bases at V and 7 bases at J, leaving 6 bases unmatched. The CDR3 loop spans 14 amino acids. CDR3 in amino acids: CASLGLAGGNEQFF. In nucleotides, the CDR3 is TGTGCCAGCCTCGGGCTAGCGGGGGGGAATGAGCAGTTCTTC.

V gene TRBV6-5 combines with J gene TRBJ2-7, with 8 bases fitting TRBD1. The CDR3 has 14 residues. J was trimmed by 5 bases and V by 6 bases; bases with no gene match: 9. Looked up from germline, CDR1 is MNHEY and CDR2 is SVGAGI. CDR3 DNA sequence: TGTGCCAGCAGACCGGGACAGGCCCCCCACGAGCAGTACTTC. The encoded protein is CASRPGQAPHEQYF.

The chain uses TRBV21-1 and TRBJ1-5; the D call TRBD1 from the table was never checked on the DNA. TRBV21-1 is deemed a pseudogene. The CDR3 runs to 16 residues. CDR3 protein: CAFHLRGQDSNQPQHF. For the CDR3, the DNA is TGTGCCTTCCATCTAAGGGGACAGGATAGCAATCAGCCCCAGCATTTT.

Written as DNA, the CDR3 is TGTGCCAGCTCACCACCAGGGGTTCGTCTCATGAACACTGAAGCTTTCTTT. Protein product: CASSPPGVRLMNTEAFF. The chain employs TRBV18 and TRBJ1-1; tentatively, D is TRBD1 (5 bases). The germline V gene encodes CDR1 KGHSH and CDR2 LQKENI. The V gene lost 0 bases and the J gene lost 0 bases, with 14 bases spanning the gap. The CDR3 extends over 17 amino acids.

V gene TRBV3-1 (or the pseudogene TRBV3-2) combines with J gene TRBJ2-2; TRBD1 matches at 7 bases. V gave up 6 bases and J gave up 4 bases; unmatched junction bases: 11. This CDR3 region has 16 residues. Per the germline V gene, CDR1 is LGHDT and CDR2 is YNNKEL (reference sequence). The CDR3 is CASSRRDSTFTGELFF. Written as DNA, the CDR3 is TGTGCCAGCAGTCGCCGGGACAGTACATTCACCGGGGAGCTGTTTTTT.

As DNA, the CDR3 is TGTGCCAGCAGTGAAGCTCCGACAGGTAATGAGCAGTTCTTC. Its translation is CASSEAPTGNEQFF. The V and J genes are TRBV6-1 and TRBJ2-1; tentatively, D is TRBD1 (6 bases). Germline assignment: CDR1 MNHNS and CDR2 SASEGT. Trimming pared 0 bases from V and 7 bases from J, leaving 10 bases between. The CDR3 has 14 residues.

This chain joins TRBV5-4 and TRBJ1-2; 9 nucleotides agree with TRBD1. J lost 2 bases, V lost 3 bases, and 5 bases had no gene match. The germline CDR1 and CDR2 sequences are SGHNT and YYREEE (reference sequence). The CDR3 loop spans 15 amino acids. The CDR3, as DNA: TGTGCCAGCAGCTCTGGGGGACAGGGAAACTATGGCTACACCTTC. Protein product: CASSSGGQGNYGYTF.

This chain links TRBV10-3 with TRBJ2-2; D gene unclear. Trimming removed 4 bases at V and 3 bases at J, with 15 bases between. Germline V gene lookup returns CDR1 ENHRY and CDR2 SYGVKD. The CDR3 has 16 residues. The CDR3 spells CAISGGPSAHTGELFF. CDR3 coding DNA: TGTGCCATCAGTGGTGGTCCCAGCGCCCACACCGGGGAGCTGTTTTTT.

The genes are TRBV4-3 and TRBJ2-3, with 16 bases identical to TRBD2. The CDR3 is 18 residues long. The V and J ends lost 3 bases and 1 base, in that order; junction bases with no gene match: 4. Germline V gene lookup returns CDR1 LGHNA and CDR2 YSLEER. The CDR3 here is CASSQGLAGGPGTDTQYF. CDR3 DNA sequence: TGCGCCAGCAGCCAGGGACTAGCGGGGGGGCCTGGCACAGATACGCAGTATTTT.